The rows below give T cell receptor beta chains drawn from one sample of a study of CD8+ T cells in alopecia areata. This table comes from immunoSEQ multiplex PCR, and its TCRdb copy is limited to in-frame clones, with some not included. Altogether 130,000 or so clones are present, around 50% being singletons, with the ten largest covering over 9.5%. Input material: NKG2D-low CD8+ T cells sorted from blood. Receptors originate from a human donor with alopecia areata. Both conserved end residues are part of each CDR3. A D gene is named only where the DNA matches it firmly. The size field is filled for only some rows; it gives once, few, many or a size class.

TRBJ1-1 | 13 | few | - | TRBV4-1 | TGCGCCAGCAGCCAAGTAGGGAACACTGAAGCTTTCTTT | CASSQVGNTEAFF
TRBJ2-3 | 12 | - | - | TRBV21-1 | TGTGCCAGCAGCACTAGCACAGATACGCAGTATTTT | CASSTSTDTQYF
TRBJ2-1 | 11 | few | - | TRBV14 | TGTGCCAGCAGGGCCGGGACAGAGCAGTTCTTC | CASRAGTEQFF
TRBJ2-2 | 12 | - | - | TRBV19 | TGTGCCAGTAGTATACCCACCGGGGAGCTGTTTTTT | CASSIPTGELFF
TRBJ2-1 | 18 | - | TRBD2 | TRBV7-2 | TGTGCCAGCAGCTTAGAATTGGGGTACCAGCGGGAGGAGGATGAGCAGTTCTTC | CASSLELGYQREEDEQFF
TRBJ1-2 | 15 | few | - | TRBV7-9 | TGTGCCAGCAGCCCCCACGGGGGAACTAACTATGGCTACACCTTC | CASSPHGGTNYGYTF
TRBJ2-7 | 11 | - | - | TRBV27 | TGTGCCAGCAGTTCCTACCGGGAGCAGTACTTC | CASSSYREQYF
TRBJ2-3 | 13 | - | - | TRBV29-1 | TGCAGCGTTGCAGGATATGGCACAGATACGCAGTATTTT | CSVAGYGTDTQYF
TRBJ2-7 | 13 | - | TRBD2 | TRBV10-3 | TGTGCCACCACGACTAGCGCTGCCTACGAGCAGTACTTC | CATTTSAAYEQYF
TRBJ2-7 | 13 | - | - | TRBV2 | TGTGCCAGCACTTTGGGGCAGGGGTACGAGCAGTACTTC | CASTLGQGYEQYF
TRBJ2-3 | 13 | - | - | TRBV9 | TGTGCCAGCAGCGTAGGCGGCACAGATACGCAGTATTTT | CASSVGGTDTQYF
TRBJ1-1 | 14 | - | TRBD1 | TRBV30 | TGTGCCTGGAGTGTAGGAGGGGGCAACACTGAAGCTTTCTTT | CAWSVGGGNTEAFF
TRBJ2-5 | 16 | few | - | TRBV7-2 | TGTGCCAGCAGCTTAGAGCGCTTTGCCAGCCAAGAGACCCAGTACTTC | CASSLERFASQETQYF
TRBJ1-5 | 14 | - | - | TRBV27 | TGTGCCAGCAGCCTTCGGGGTGACAATCAGCCCCAGCATTTT | CASSLRGDNQPQHF
TRBJ1-2 | 13 | - | - | TRBV29-1 | TGCAGCGTTGAAGATTTCGGTGGGGAGGGCTACACCTTC | CSVEDFGGEGYTF
TRBJ2-7 | 17 | - | - | TRBV29-1 | TGCAGCGTTCGCCGGGGGCACCGAAAAAATGCACTTGGAGAGCAGTACTTC | CSVRRGHRKNALGEQYF